These 32 T cell receptor beta chains were sequenced from one sample in a study of CD8 T cells in Susac syndrome. Random hexamers were used to reverse transcribe about 0.45 to 1 ug of RNA. Via MiXCR, TCRdb re-called the immunoSEQ multiplex PCR reads, giving one row per CDR3 protein. The top ten clones hold approximately 0.31% of a sample with 70,000 to 100,000 distinct CDR3 sequences, approximately 92% of them seen once. Source material: CD8+ T cells from PBMCs. The origin of the receptors is a human donor in good health.

The chain uses TRBV7-8 and TRBJ1-1; 7 bases are a match to TRBD1. The CDR3 extends over 14 amino acids. From germline, CDR1 is SGHVS and CDR2 FQNEAQ. With V trimmed by 1 base and J by 6 bases, 5 bases remained unmatched. CDR3 DNA sequence: TGTGCCAGCAGCTTAGGGAGGGGGCGGCCTGAAGCTTTCTTT. This sequence encodes CASSLGRGRPEAFF.

The CDR3 coding sequence is TGTGCCAGCAGCCAAGATTCGGCGGGGCCAAGGAATGAGCAGTTCTTC. Protein sequence: CASSQDSAGPRNEQFF. This chain joins TRBV3-1 and TRBJ2-1; weak D call: TRBD2 (6 bases). V lost 0 bases, J lost 7 bases, and 16 bases lay in between. The CDR3 has 16 residues. CDR1 is LGHDT and CDR2 is YNNKEL in the germline V gene (reference sequence).

DNA of the CDR3: TGTGCCAGTAGCCCCTACGGGAACGAGCAGTACTTC. Its translation is CASSPYGNEQYF. The genes are TRBV19 and TRBJ2-7, with TRBD2 as a possible D gene (5 bases). The V end was cut by 6 bases, the J end by 5 bases, with 11 bases between. CDR3 length: 12 amino acids. The germline CDR1 and CDR2 sequences are LNHDA and SQIVND (reference sequence).

The V call is TRBV6-6, the J call TRBJ2-7; 7 positions match TRBD1. The V gene's germline CDR1 is MNHNY and CDR2 SVGAGI (reference sequence). After removal of 5 bases from V and 4 bases from J, the junction contained 2 bases not matched to a gene. The CDR3 loop spans 12 amino acids. CDR3 bases: TGTGCCAGCAGTGGACAGGAGTACGAGCAGTACTTC. This encodes CASSGQEYEQYF.

CDR3 sequence: CSVATSGQETQYF. The CDR3 DNA reads as TGCAGCGTTGCTACTAGCGGCCAAGAGACCCAGTACTTC. This chain links TRBV29-1 with TRBJ2-5, with TRBD2 identical over 8 bases. The trim removed 4 bases at V and 1 base at J, leaving 2 bases unmatched. Germline V gene lookup returns CDR1 SQVTM and CDR2 ANQGSEA. The CDR3 is made up of 13 amino acids.

The rearrangement links TRBV3-1 to TRBJ2-1; 8 positions match TRBD2. This CDR3 is built from 15 residues. Germline V CDR1 and CDR2: LGHDT, YNNKEL (reference sequence). V shed 2 bases, J shed 3 bases, and the junction held 3 bases outside the gene matches. The CDR3 protein is CASSQFSGGYNEQFF. In nucleotides, the CDR3 is TGTGCCAGCAGCCAATTCAGCGGGGGCTACAATGAGCAGTTCTTC.

V usage is TRBV15 and J usage is TRBJ1-1; the D gene is possibly TRBD1 (5 bases). Per the germline V gene, CDR1 is LNHNV and CDR2 is YYDKDF (reference sequence). This CDR3 has 14 amino acids. Trimming shortened V by 4 bases and J by 1 base, and 10 bases separated the two germline ends. CDR3: CATSTPQGNTEAFF. The CDR3 nucleotides read TGTGCCACCAGCACACCCCAGGGGAACACTGAAGCTTTCTTT.

This sequence joins TRBV9 and TRBJ2-2; a possible D gene is TRBD1 (6 bases). Germline CDR1 and CDR2: SGDLS and YYNGEE. The CDR3 extends over 20 amino acids. V was cut by 0 bases and J by 1 base, with 22 bases left in between. The CDR3, as DNA: TGTGCCAGCAGCGTAGCCAAGGGTTCGGACAGAGACCAGAACACCGGGGAGCTGTTTTTT. Amino acid sequence: CASSVAKGSDRDQNTGELFF.

This clonotype was found a few times. The chain is built from TRBV2 and TRBJ2-1; D is perhaps TRBD1 (5 bases). CDR1 is SNHLY, CDR2 FYNNEI, per germline. The CDR3 extends over 13 amino acids. V was clipped by 6 bases and J by 6 bases, with 12 bases between them. CDR3 amino acids: CASSQGSGNEQFF. The CDR3 region has the DNA TGTGCCAGCAGCCAGGGTTCGGGCAATGAGCAGTTCTTC.

V is TRBV13 and J is TRBJ1-1; D call uncertain. The V and J ends lost 6 bases and 1 base respectively, with 3 bases between them. Germline values: CDR1 PRHDT, CDR2 FYEKMQ (reference sequence). The CDR3 has 11 amino acids. CDR3 in DNA: TGTGCCAGCAGACAGAACACTGAAGCTTTCTTT. Translation gives CASRQNTEAFF.

The chain couples TRBV29-1 to TRBJ1-1; maybe TRBD1 (5 bases). V lost 0 bases and J 7 bases, leaving 6 bases between the germline ends. Germline lookup yields CDR1 SQVTM and CDR2 ANQGSEA. CDR3 size: 11 residues. The CDR3 loop is CSVEDQGEAFF. The CDR3 DNA reads as TGCAGCGTTGAAGATCAGGGTGAAGCTTTCTTT. Combining the CDR3 with reference TRBV29-1 and TRBJ1-1 gives the whole variable domain SAVISQKPSRDICQRGTSLTIQCQVDSQVTMMFWYRQQPGQSLTLIATANQGSEATYESGFVIDKFPISRPNLTFSTLTVSNMSPEDSSIYLCSVEDQGEAFFGQGTRLTVV.

The chain carries TRBV3-1 and TRBJ2-5, with a tentative D call TRBD1 (6 bases). The CDR3 runs to 17 residues. The germline V and J ends were trimmed by 1 base and 1 base, with 16 bases remaining between them. Germline lookup yields CDR1 LGHDT and CDR2 YNNKEL (reference sequence). DNA for the CDR3: TGTGCCAGCAGCCAAGCCGAACATTTACAGGGCCAAGAGACCCAGTACTTC. This encodes CASSQAEHLQGQETQYF.

This clonotype was detected once. The chain recombines TRBV19 with TRBJ2-3, with a weak D call TRBD2 (5 bases). The CDR3 is 16 amino acids. Per germline, CDR1 LNHDA and CDR2 SQIVND (reference sequence). With 8 bases removed from V and 5 bases from J, the gap between germline ends came to 23 bases. The CDR3 DNA follows: TGTGCCAGTCGAGGGTTTACAAGGGCACTTAAAGATACGCAGTATTTT. Its protein product is CASRGFTRALKDTQYF.

The gene calls are TRBV14 and TRBJ1-2; 12 bases map to TRBD1. V lost 6 bases, J lost 1 base, and 9 bases stayed unmatched. The CDR3 spans 17 residues. CDR1 and CDR2 (germline): SGHDN, FVKESK. In DNA form, the CDR3 reads TGTGCCAGCAGACCTTCGGGACAGGGGGCCCTTAACTATGGCTACACCTTC. Amino acids: CASRPSGQGALNYGYTF.

The V gene is TRBV2, the J gene TRBJ2-2, with 8 nucleotides matching TRBD2. The V gene end was trimmed by 0 bases and the J gene end by 6 bases; junction bases not matched to a gene: 6. The CDR3 loop spans 16 amino acids. The V gene's germline CDR1 is SNHLY and CDR2 FYNNEI. CDR3 region: CASSEAGAGGPGELFF. As DNA, the CDR3 is TGTGCCAGCAGTGAAGCGGGGGCGGGGGGACCCGGGGAGCTGTTTTTT.

Only a few counts were recorded for this clonotype. The V and J genes are TRBV7-3 and TRBJ2-7, with 7 bases that match TRBD1. The V segment lost 3 bases and the J segment 3 bases; nucleotides outside the gene matches: 2. This CDR3 is built from 13 residues. CDR1 is SGHTA and CDR2 is FQGTGA in the germline V gene. The CDR3 reads CASSFDRDYEQYF. As DNA, the CDR3 is TGTGCCAGCAGCTTCGACAGGGACTACGAGCAGTACTTC.

CDR3 DNA sequence: TGTGCCACCTCTGTAGGGCGGGCTGAAGCTTTCTTT. Translation: CATSVGRAEAFF. The V and J genes are TRBV13 and TRBJ1-1; D gene unclear. V was shortened by 10 bases and J by 6 bases, with 15 bases between the two germline ends. The CDR3 has 12 amino acids. The germline CDR1 and CDR2 sequences are PRHDT and FYEKMQ (reference sequence).

The chain recombines TRBV10-3 with TRBJ1-1, with D tentatively TRBD1 (5 bases). The CDR3 length is 16 residues. Per the germline V gene, CDR1 is ENHRY and CDR2 is SYGVKD. V lost 5 bases and J 1 base, leaving 17 bases between the germline ends. The CDR3 coding sequence is TGTGCCATCAGTCCCCCTCGAGGAGGGGCGAACACTGAAGCTTTCTTT. This sequence encodes CAISPPRGGANTEAFF.

The gene calls are TRBV9 and TRBJ2-2, with no clear D. The CDR3 has 13 residues. Deletions cut 4 bases from V and 0 bases from J, with 4 bases between. Germline-derived CDR1 and CDR2 are SGDLS and YYNGEE. The CDR3 loop reads CASSNTNTGELFF. DNA for the CDR3: TGTGCCAGCAGCAATACGAACACCGGGGAGCTGTTTTTT.

The chain combines TRBV6-5 with TRBJ2-7; weak D call: TRBD2 (6 bases). CDR3 length: 14 amino acids. V lost 6 bases and J 2 bases, leaving 14 bases between the germline ends. CDR1 MNHEY and CDR2 SVGAGI come from the germline V gene. The CDR3 DNA follows: TGTGCCAGCAGCTATGATTCGGGGGCCTACGAGCAGTACTTC. It encodes CASSYDSGAYEQYF.

This clonotype was counted between two and nine times. This sequence joins TRBV9 and TRBJ1-1; 9 nucleotides agree with TRBD1. The CDR3 has 12 amino acids. V dropped 4 bases and J dropped 8; count of bases not matched to a gene: 3. Germline V lookup: CDR1 SGDLS, CDR2 YYNGEE. In DNA form, the CDR3 reads TGTGCCAGCAGCCCGGGGACAGGGGAAGCTTTCTTT. It codes for CASSPGTGEAFF. Using reference TRBV9 and TRBJ1-1 for the parts outside the CDR3, the full variable domain is DSGVTQTPKHLITATGQRVTLRCSPRSGDLSVYWYQQSLDQGLQFLIQYYNGEERAKGNILERFSAQQFPDLHSELNLSSLELGDSALYFCASSPGTGEAFFGQGTRLTVV.

The chain joins TRBV5-1 to TRBJ2-7; D may be TRBD2 (7 bases). The CDR3 has 15 residues. Trimming cost V 4 bases and J 4 bases, with 18 bases left between them. The germline gives CDR1 SGHRS, CDR2 YFSETQ. The CDR3 sequence is CASSAPGGRLYEQYF. CDR3 DNA sequence: TGCGCCAGCAGCGCCCCGGGGGGCCGGTTATACGAGCAGTACTTC. Full variable domain (outside the CDR3, taken from reference TRBV5-1 and TRBJ2-7): KAGVTQTPRYLIKTRGQQVTLSCSPISGHRSVSWYQQTPGQGLQFLFEYFSETQRNKGNFPGRFSGRQFSNSRSEMNVSTLELGDSALYLCASSAPGGRLYEQYFGPGTRLTVT.

The chain joins TRBV7-9 to TRBJ2-3, with 12 bases matching TRBD2. The CDR3 runs 16 residues. After removal of 5 bases from V and 0 bases from J, the junction contained 3 bases not matched to a gene. Germline CDR1 is SEHNR and CDR2 is FQNEAQ (reference sequence). CDR3 sequence (DNA): TGTGCCAGCAGCACGACTAGCGGGGGAAGCACAGATACGCAGTATTTT. It codes for CASSTTSGGSTDTQYF.

This chain links TRBV28 with TRBJ2-7, with a tentative D call TRBD1 (7 bases). Per germline, CDR1 MDHEN and CDR2 SYDVKM. This CDR3 is built from 14 residues. V was cut by 5 bases and J by 0 bases, with 11 bases left in between. CDR3 region: CASSARDSSYEQYF. The CDR3 coding sequence is TGTGCCAGCAGTGCGCGGGACAGCTCCTACGAGCAGTACTTC.

The chain carries TRBV6-1 and TRBJ1-1, with no clear D. This CDR3 has 14 amino acids. Germline V gene sequence: CDR1 MNHNS, CDR2 SASEGT. The V end was cut by 2 bases, the J end by 1 base, with 8 bases between. Written as DNA, the CDR3 is TGTGCCAGCAGTGAAAGGCCAGAGAACACTGAAGCTTTCTTT. As protein: CASSERPENTEAFF.

This clonotype was counted a single time. The chain carries TRBV20-1 and TRBJ2-1; D remains unclear. The germline CDR1 and CDR2 sequences are DFQATT and SNEGSKA (reference sequence). The CDR3 loop spans 13 amino acids. V lost 0 bases and J 7 bases, leaving 10 bases between the germline ends. The CDR3 nucleotides read TGCAGTGCTAGAGATAATCTCAGTAATGAGCAGTTCTTC. It specifies CSARDNLSNEQFF.

The chain joins TRBV4-2 to TRBJ2-2; D gene uncertain. Germline V gene sequence: CDR1 LGHNA, CDR2 YNFKEQ. The CDR3 spans 16 residues. V shed 3 bases and J shed 2 bases, with 13 bases lying between them. This CDR3 reads CASSQEGTLNTGELFF. CDR3 DNA sequence: TGTGCCAGCAGCCAGGAAGGTACCCTCAACACCGGGGAGCTGTTTTTT.

This clonotype is a singleton in its sample. The genes are TRBV7-9 and TRBJ2-5; D unresolved. Germline-derived CDR1 and CDR2 are SEHNR and FQNEAQ (reference sequence). Trimming shortened V by 1 base and J by 2 bases, and 14 bases separated the two germline ends. The CDR3 totals 16 residues. CDR3 in amino acids: CASSLVVRIIQETQYF. The DNA for the CDR3 is TGTGCCAGCAGCTTAGTAGTCCGCATCATACAAGAGACCCAGTACTTC.

The chain joins TRBV20-1 to TRBJ1-1; the D is unclear. V shed 0 bases and J shed 7 bases, with 12 bases lying between them. Germline V gene data show CDR1 as DFQATT and CDR2 as SNEGSKA (reference sequence). The length of the CDR3 is 13 residues. The CDR3 is CSARESYRIEAFF. Here the CDR3 DNA reads TGCAGTGCTAGAGAGTCATATAGGATTGAAGCTTTCTTT.

This clonotype was counted only a few times. This sequence joins TRBV13 and TRBJ2-7; TRBD1 or TRBD2 may be the D gene (5 bases each). V was pared by 5 bases and J by 0 bases, with 11 bases between. CDR1 and CDR2 from the germline V gene are PRHDT and FYEKMQ (reference sequence). The CDR3 totals 14 residues. The CDR3 protein is CASSPEGSSYEQYF. In DNA form, the CDR3 reads TGTGCCAGCAGCCCCGAGGGGAGCTCCTACGAGCAGTACTTC.

The chain uses TRBV27 and TRBJ2-7; weak D call: TRBD1 (7 bases). This CDR3 has 14 residues. V was cut by 7 bases and J by 2 bases, with 15 bases left in between. Germline loops: CDR1 MNHEY, CDR2 SMNVEV (reference sequence). Written as DNA, the CDR3 is TGTGCCAGCACTCCGGGCGGGACAGCCTACGAGCAGTACTTC. Protein: CASTPGGTAYEQYF.

This sequence joins TRBV5-8 and TRBJ1-5; the D is unclear. The CDR3 is 16 residues long. The V and J ends lost 2 bases and 2 bases respectively, with 14 bases between them. Germline lookup yields CDR1 SGHTS and CDR2 YDEGEE. The CDR3 loop reads CASSFLAGVGNQPQHF. Here the CDR3 DNA reads TGTGCCAGCAGCTTTCTCGCCGGGGTCGGCAATCAGCCCCAGCATTTT.